This TCR beta chain was retrieved from a study of T-cell reconstitution after alpha-beta-depleted transplantation in children. Unique molecular identifiers were built into the TCRbeta library. From the PCR reads, TCRdb called clonotypes with MiXCR, one entry per CDR3 protein. The sample comprises 250,000 or so distinct CDR3 sequences, 20% to 30% of which are singletons, and under 5.5% rests with the top ten. From germline, CDR1 is SNHLY and CDR2 FYNNEI. The V gene lost 6 bases and the J gene lost 7 bases, with 18 bases spanning the gap. CDR3 length equals 14 residues. This sequence originates from a female patient aged 2-10 years who had a stem cell transplant for congenital amegakaryocytic thrombocytopenia, so the T cells may come from the graft donor. The genes are TRBV2 and TRBJ2-5; perhaps TRBD2 as D (5 bases). Sample: PBMCs, mostly from graft donor cells, taken 360 days after TCRalphabeta/CD19-depleted stem cell transplant. The CDR3 coding sequence is TGTGCCAGCAGCGACTATCAAAACCCGGGGACCCAGTACTTC. As protein: CASSDYQNPGTQYF.